Listed below are T cell receptor beta chains from one sample, sequenced in a study of blood T cell repertoires in COVID-19. The method was immunoSEQ multiplex PCR; TCRdb's version includes in-frame clones alone and lacks a portion of them. The data show 170,000 or so clones, with over 80% seen just once and less than 3% held by the top ten. Sequences were obtained from peripheral blood. These receptors all stem from a woman aged 55-70 years with acute or convalescent COVID-19. The CDR3 runs from the conserved cysteine through the conserved F or W. A D gene is named only where the DNA matches it firmly. Where a row states a size, it is once, few, many or the class of an expanded clone; other rows omit it.

NA TRBD1 16 TRBJ1-2 TRBV6-2/TRBV6-3 CASSTLPGQGGYGYTF TGTGCCAGCAGTACCTTACCGGGACAGGGGGGATATGGCTACACCTTC
NA NA 16 TRBJ1-2 TRBV6-5 CASSYSSRLGGLGYTF TGTGCCAGCAGTTACTCGAGTCGACTGGGTGGTCTGGGCTACACCTTC
NA TRBD1 18 TRBJ1-5 TRBV7-9 CASSFVQGAIISNQPQHF TGTGCCAGCAGCTTCGTGCAGGGGGCTATAATAAGCAATCAGCCCCAGCATTTT
NA TRBD1 18 TRBJ1-5 TRBV7-6 CASSLASGQGASGQPQHF TGTGCCAGCAGCTTAGCCTCGGGACAGGGGGCCAGCGGTCAGCCCCAGCATTTT
once TRBD1 14 TRBJ1-4 TRBV19 CASSDRGRDEKLFF TGTGCCAGTAGCGACAGGGGGCGCGATGAAAAACTGTTTTTT
NA TRBD1 16 TRBJ1-6 TRBV5-1 CASSLDRALGNSPLHF TGCGCCAGCAGCTTAGACAGGGCGCTGGGGAATTCACCCCTCCACTTT
NA TRBD2 16 TRBJ2-2 TRBV18 CASSPDSGVNTGELFF TGTGCCAGCTCACCAGATAGCGGGGTGAACACCGGGGAGCTGTTTTTT
NA TRBD1 16 TRBJ2-2 TRBV5-1 CASSDRGIGNTGELFF TGCGCCAGCAGCGACAGGGGGATCGGTAACACCGGGGAGCTGTTTTTT
once TRBD2 18 TRBJ2-1 TRBV5-1 CASSSGLAGGGAYNEQFF TGCGCCAGCAGCTCGGGACTAGCGGGGGGCGGCGCCTACAATGAGCAGTTCTTC
NA TRBD1 15 TRBJ1-5 TRBV5-1 CASSLSGGYNQPQHF TGCGCCAGCAGCTTGTCAGGGGGCTACAATCAGCCCCAGCATTTT
NA TRBD1 16 TRBJ2-7 TRBV5-1 CASSVGQGVVSYEQYF TGCGCCAGCAGCGTTGGACAGGGAGTGGTCTCCTACGAGCAGTACTTC
NA TRBD1 15 TRBJ1-5 TRBV4-3 CASSQVRGGHQPQHF TGCGCCAGCAGCCAAGTCAGAGGGGGCCATCAGCCCCAGCATTTT
few NA 13 TRBJ2-7 TRBV28 CASRPGQSYEQYF TGTGCCAGCAGACCCGGACAGTCCTACGAGCAGTACTTC
NA NA 14 TRBJ1-2 TRBV3-1/TRBV3-2 CASSQDLAVYGYTF TGTGCCAGCAGCCAAGATCTTGCGGTCTATGGCTACACCTTC
NA NA 12 TRBJ1-2 TRBV9 CASSVDGYGYTF TGTGCCAGCAGCGTAGACGGCTATGGCTACACCTTC
NA TRBD1 15 TRBJ2-1 TRBV9 CASSPRTGNYNEQFF TGTGCCAGCAGCCCCCGGACAGGGAACTACAATGAGCAGTTCTTC
NA NA 14 TRBJ1-3 TRBV30 CAWRPRGNGNTIYF TGTGCCTGGAGGCCTCGGGGGAACGGAAACACCATATATTTT
NA TRBD1 17 TRBJ1-5 TRBV5-6 CASSLGDRGIWNQPQHF TGTGCCAGCAGCTTGGGGGACAGGGGGATTTGGAATCAGCCCCAGCATTTT
NA NA 15 TRBJ2-7 TRBV11-2 CASSTNSLGHYEQYF TGTGCCAGCAGCACCAACAGTCTCGGTCACTACGAGCAGTACTTC
NA NA 16 TRBJ2-7 TRBV5-5 CASSLSARGFGYEQYF TGTGCCAGCAGCTTGTCCGCCAGGGGTTTCGGTTACGAGCAGTACTTC
NA NA 12 TRBJ1-2 TRBV28 CASSPSNYGYTF TGTGCCAGCAGTCCATCTAACTATGGCTACACCTTC
NA NA 15 TRBJ1-3 TRBV11-2 CASSLAVGGGNTIYF TGTGCCAGCAGCTTAGCCGTCGGGGGTGGAAACACCATATATTTT
NA NA 15 TRBJ2-7 TRBV19 CASSGRRGRVYEQYF TGTGCCAGTAGCGGTAGAAGGGGCAGGGTCTACGAGCAGTACTTC
NA TRBD1 15 TRBJ1-6 TRBV6-5 CASSRQGARNSPLHF TGTGCCAGCAGTAGACAGGGGGCGAGGAATTCACCCCTCCACTTT
NA TRBD1 13 TRBJ1-2 TRBV19 CASGPTGGSGYTF TGTGCCAGTGGTCCGACAGGGGGAAGTGGCTACACCTTC
NA TRBD1 15 TRBJ2-5 TRBV5-1 CASSHGQGTRETQYF TGCGCCAGCAGCCACGGACAGGGGACACGAGAGACCCAGTACTTC
NA NA 15 TRBJ1-3 TRBV5-1 CASSLAGGAGNTIYF TGCGCCAGCAGCTTGGCAGGAGGGGCTGGAAACACCATATATTTT
NA NA 16 TRBJ2-1 TRBV5-1 CASSLTTVSGDNEQFF TGCGCCAGCAGCTTGACCACCGTTTCGGGAGACAATGAGCAGTTCTTC
NA NA 13 TRBJ2-6 TRBV6-5 CASKGTGANVLTF TGTGCCAGCAAGGGGACTGGGGCCAACGTCCTGACTTTC
NA NA 13 TRBJ2-5 TRBV9 CASSVDSQETQYF TGTGCCAGCAGCGTAGACTCGCAAGAGACCCAGTACTTC
NA TRBD1 17 TRBJ2-4 TRBV5-4 CASSLTALSGTGNIQYF TGTGCCAGCAGCTTGACGGCCCTATCCGGGACAGGAAACATTCAGTACTTC
NA TRBD1 17 TRBJ1-3 TRBV11-2 CASSSETRTGWGNTIYF TGTGCCAGCAGCTCCGAAACGCGGACAGGGTGGGGAAACACCATATATTTT
NA TRBD1 15 TRBJ1-3 TRBV6-6 CASSSGGQGENTIYF TGTGCCAGCAGTTCCGGGGGACAGGGGGAAAACACCATATATTTT
NA NA 13 TRBJ1-2 TRBV25-1 CASSEDRMEGYTF TGTGCCAGCAGTGAAGACAGGATGGAGGGCTACACCTTC
NA NA 15 TRBJ1-2 TRBV19 CASRPSGTQSYGYTF TGTGCCAGTAGACCGTCCGGGACACAGAGCTATGGCTACACCTTC
NA TRBD1 14 TRBJ1-1 TRBV27 CASRAGTENTEAFF TGTGCCAGCAGGGCCGGGACAGAGAACACTGAAGCTTTCTTT
NA NA 14 TRBJ1-5 TRBV19 CASSVDGLNQPQHF TGTGCCAGTAGTGTCGACGGACTCAATCAGCCCCAGCATTTT
NA NA 12 TRBJ1-2 TRBV28 CASSLTSGHYTF TGTGCCAGCAGTTTAACCTCGGGTCACTACACCTTC
NA NA 12 TRBJ1-1 TRBV11-2 CASSLGSVEAFF TGTGCCAGCAGCTTAGGGTCAGTTGAAGCTTTCTTT
NA NA 14 TRBJ2-3 TRBV19 CASSPETTTLTQYF TGTGCCAGTAGTCCCGAGACGACAACCCTTACGCAGTATTTT
NA TRBD2 15 TRBJ2-5 TRBV5-4 CASSNSLAGAETQYF TGTGCCAGCAGCAACTCCCTAGCGGGGGCAGAGACCCAGTACTTC
NA NA 15 TRBJ1-2 TRBV5-6 CASSPGTSSLYGYTF TGTGCCAGCAGCCCCGGGACATCTTCTCTCTATGGCTACACCTTC
NA TRBD2 16 TRBJ2-2 TRBV7-7 CASSSRLAGGTGELFF TGTGCTAGCAGCTCAAGACTAGCGGGGGGCACCGGGGAGCTGTTTTTT
NA NA 15 TRBJ1-1 TRBV2 CASSEQGPPNTEAFF TGTGCCAGCAGTGAACAGGGGCCGCCGAACACTGAAGCTTTCTTT
NA TRBD1 18 TRBJ1-3 TRBV28 CASSLSGRGASGGNTIYF TGTGCCAGCAGTTTATCCGGCAGGGGGGCTTCGGGAGGAAACACCATATATTTT
NA TRBD1 18 TRBJ2-6 TRBV2 CASTPGTVLSSGANVLTF TGTGCCAGCACCCCAGGGACAGTTCTTAGCTCTGGGGCCAACGTCCTGACTTTC